This T cell receptor (beta chain) was identified in a study of blood T cell repertoires in COVID-19. About the study: PBMCs, B-cell-depleted T cells, or T cells provided the cDNA or gDNA that made up the material.

This clone was recorded only once. Germline lookup yields CDR1 KGHSH and CDR2 LQKENI. The CDR3 runs to 14 residues. Between the trimmed V and J ends, which lost 5 bases and 3 bases, there was a span of 14 bases. The repertoire was sequenced with immunoSEQ multiplex PCR; TCRdb's copy has only in-frame clones and lacks some. The sample consists of 150,000 to 200,000 clones, more than 80% of them appearing once. The sequenced material came from peripheral blood. The TCR sequence derives from a woman older than 75 with COVID-19, enrolled during active disease. The chain links TRBV18 to TRBJ2-7, with D possibly being TRBD2 (7 bases). The chain's CDR3 is CASSVTGRGYEQYF. Written as DNA, the CDR3 is TGTGCCAGCTCAGTAACAGGGAGGGGCTACGAGCAGTACTTC.